The clone carrying this TCR beta chain was picked up many times. Its antigen is currently unknown. The record originates from a study of T cells after yellow fever vaccination. Findings of the study overall: Researchers report a weaker secondary response that nonetheless peaked faster, day 5 versus 15. Most primary-vaccination clones reappeared after the booster (more than 95% CD4, 75% to 90% CD8).

In making TCR cDNA, 5'RACE template switching added a universal primer site and UMIs to it. Each CDR3 protein gets one entry after TCRdb re-called the 5' RACE reads with MiXCR. The table records fewer than 85,000 distinct CDR3 sequences, roughly 8% of them present only once. Per the germline V gene, CDR1 is MDHEN and CDR2 is SYDVKM. The CDR3 is made up of 14 amino acids. V lost 6 bases to trimming and J lost 4 bases, with 16 bases between them. The material sequenced was CD8+ T cells sorted from PBMCs, taken on the day of the yellow fever booster vaccination. V usage is TRBV28 and J usage is TRBJ2-7; tentatively, D is TRBD1 or TRBD2 (5 bases each). The source is a young man who received the YFV17D yellow fever vaccine. CDR3 sequence reads: CASSLITGRYEQYF. In DNA, the CDR3 is TGTGCCAGCAGCCTCATTACGGGACGTTACGAGCAGTACTTC.